This T cell receptor beta chain was recovered during a study of response to subunit inactivated influenza vaccine. TCRdb reprocessed the RT-PCR reads with MiXCR, giving one entry per CDR3 protein. The repertoire holds 280,000 or so distinct CDR3 sequences, with 21% as singletons. With 4 bases removed from V and 2 bases from J, the gap between germline ends came to 7 bases. CDR1 and CDR2 from the germline V gene are SGHRS and YFSETQ. This CDR3 contains 14 residues. V and J are TRBV5-1 and TRBJ2-6; D ambiguous. The sequenced sample was PBMCs from blood, obtained approximately 22 months after vaccination. The receptor was derived from a man in his fifties or sixties who received an inactivated influenza vaccine. Here the CDR3 DNA reads TGCGCCAGCAGCAAAAGCGCTGGGGCCAACGTCCTGACTTTC. This translates into CASSKSAGANVLTF.